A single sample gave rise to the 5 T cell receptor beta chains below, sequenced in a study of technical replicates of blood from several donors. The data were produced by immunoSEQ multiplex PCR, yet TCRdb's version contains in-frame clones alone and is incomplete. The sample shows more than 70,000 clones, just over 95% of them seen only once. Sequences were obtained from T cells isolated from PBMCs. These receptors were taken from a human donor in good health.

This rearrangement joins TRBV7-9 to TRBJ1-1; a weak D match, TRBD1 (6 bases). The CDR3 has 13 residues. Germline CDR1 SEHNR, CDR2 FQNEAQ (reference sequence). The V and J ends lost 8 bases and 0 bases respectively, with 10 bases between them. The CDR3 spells CASFDRLNTEAFF. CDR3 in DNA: TGTGCCAGCTTCGACAGGCTGAACACTGAAGCTTTCTTT.

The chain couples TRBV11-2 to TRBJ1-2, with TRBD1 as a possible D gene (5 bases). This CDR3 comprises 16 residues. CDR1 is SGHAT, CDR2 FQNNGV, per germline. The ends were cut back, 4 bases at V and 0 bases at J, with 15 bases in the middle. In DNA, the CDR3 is TGTGCCAGCAGCTCCAGGGAGCGGGGAGCTAACTATGGCTACACCTTC. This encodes CASSSRERGANYGYTF.

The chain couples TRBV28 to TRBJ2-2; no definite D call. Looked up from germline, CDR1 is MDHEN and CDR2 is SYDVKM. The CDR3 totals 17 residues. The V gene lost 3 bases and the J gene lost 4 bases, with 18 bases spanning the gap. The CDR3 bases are TGTGCCAGCAGTTTCCCTCTTACCGGAGCATCCACCGGGGAGCTGTTTTTT. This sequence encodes CASSFPLTGASTGELFF. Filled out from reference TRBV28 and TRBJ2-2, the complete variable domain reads DVKVTQSSRYLVKRTGEKVFLECVQDMDHENMFWYRQDPGLGLRLIYFSYDVKMKEKGDIPEGYSVSREKKERFSLILESASTNQTSMYLCASSFPLTGASTGELFFGEGSRLTVL.

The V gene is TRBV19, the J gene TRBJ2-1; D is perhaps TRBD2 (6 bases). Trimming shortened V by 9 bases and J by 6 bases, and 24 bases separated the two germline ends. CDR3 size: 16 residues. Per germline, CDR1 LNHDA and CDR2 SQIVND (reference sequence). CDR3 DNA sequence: TGTGCCAGCTCCAAGGACCGACTAGACTCGATCAATGAGCAGTTCTTC. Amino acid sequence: CASSKDRLDSINEQFF.

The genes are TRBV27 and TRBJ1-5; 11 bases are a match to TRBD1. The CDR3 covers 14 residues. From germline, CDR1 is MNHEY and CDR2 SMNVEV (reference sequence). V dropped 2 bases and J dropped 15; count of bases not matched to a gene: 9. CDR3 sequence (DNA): TGTGCCAGCAGTTTAAGGACAGGGGGCCATCCCTTGCATTTT. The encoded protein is CASSLRTGGHPLHF.